The rows below give T cell receptor beta chains drawn from one sample of a study of identical twins. TCRdb re-called the 5' RACE reads with MiXCR, one entry per CDR3 protein. The sample yields approximately 490,000 distinct CDR3 sequences, 20% to 25% seen once. This same sample was also taken into another study, of yellow fever vaccine responses in identical twins.

The sample was CD4+ T cells sorted from blood. These receptors originate from a woman aged 18-29 years in good health. CDR3s include the opening cysteine and the closing phenylalanine or tryptophan. A D gene is named only where the DNA matches it firmly. Clone size appears in some rows only: once, few, many, or a class for an expanded clone.

TRBD1,.,TRBJ1-6,TRBV10-3,TGTGCCATCAGGAACCTGACAGGGATTAATTCACCCCTCCACTTT,CAIRNLTGINSPLHF
.,few,TRBJ2-1,TRBV7-8,TGTGCCAGCATGCCAACTGGGACCACGGGGGCCAACAATGAGCAGTTCTTC,CASMPTGTTGANNEQFF
TRBD2,few,TRBJ2-7,TRBV20-1,TGCAGTGCTAGAGGACTATTGAGCGGGACTCCTCCCTACGAGCAGTACTTC,CSARGLLSGTPPYEQYF
.,few,TRBJ1-1,TRBV5-1,TGCGCCAGCAGCTTGTACCACCGACTCGGGAACACTGAAGCTTTCTTT,CASSLYHRLGNTEAFF
.,.,TRBJ2-3,TRBV12-3/TRBV12-4,TGTGCCAGCAGTCGGCAGCAGACAGATACGCAGTATTTT,CASSRQQTDTQYF
.,.,TRBJ1-1,TRBV5-5,TGTGCCAGCAGCAAAACGGGGACGCGAGAAATGAACACTGAAGCTTTCTTT,CASSKTGTREMNTEAFF
.,.,TRBJ2-7,TRBV27,TGTGCCAGCAGTCCCAGAGCCTTCTACGAGCAGTACTTC,CASSPRAFYEQYF
.,.,TRBJ2-7,TRBV20-1,TGCAGTGCTAGTGCCAGGGTCACAAGGGGCTCCTACGAGCAGTACTTC,CSASARVTRGSYEQYF
.,.,TRBJ2-2,TRBV3-1,TGTGCCAGCAGCCAAGATCCCTCCGGGCTCGGGGAGCTGTTTTTT,CASSQDPSGLGELFF
.,.,TRBJ1-6,TRBV5-1,TGCGCCAGCAGCTTGGTTGGCCGAGATAGCTCCTATAATTCACCCCTCCACTTT,CASSLVGRDSSYNSPLHF
.,few,TRBJ1-5,TRBV3-1,TGTGCCAGCAGCCAAGGGGACGGCCATCAGCCCCAGCATTTT,CASSQGDGHQPQHF
.,.,TRBJ2-1,TRBV20-1,TGCAGTGCTAGGAAGGCTTTAACGGGGGTCTCCTACAATGAGCAGTTCTTC,CSARKALTGVSYNEQFF
TRBD2,.,TRBJ2-5,TRBV7-8,TGTGCCAGCAGCTTAGTGAGCTGGGCTTGGCGGGAGGAACAAGAGACCCAGTACTTC,CASSLVSWAWREEQETQYF
.,.,TRBJ2-1,TRBV5-1,TGCGCCAGCAGCTTGAATGGCGGGGACTACAATGAGCAGTTCTTC,CASSLNGGDYNEQFF
TRBD2,few,TRBJ2-5,TRBV7-2,TGTGCCAGCAGCTTTAACGGGGGGGCGAAGGAGACCCAGTACTTC,CASSFNGGAKETQYF
.,.,TRBJ2-1,TRBV7-9,TGTGCCAGCAGCCGAGAGGCGCGGTATACCTACAATGAGCAGTTCTTC,CASSREARYTYNEQFF
.,.,TRBJ2-3,TRBV28,TGTGCCAGCAATTCCGCGATTGAGACAGATACGCAGTATTTT,CASNSAIETDTQYF
.,.,TRBJ2-1,TRBV7-3,TGTGCCAGCAGCACAAGTGGGTCCGGGGTTCGCAATGAGCAGTTCTTC,CASSTSGSGVRNEQFF
.,.,TRBJ2-1,TRBV4-2,TGTGCCAGCAGCCAGGGTCCCCGACCTCGTGGGCCGATACCACAATCCTACAATGAGCAGTTCTTC,CASSQGPRPRGPIPQSYNEQFF
.,few,TRBJ2-5,TRBV5-1,TGCGCCAGCAGCTTGGGCTCATCGGGGATGGAGACCCAGTACTTC,CASSLGSSGMETQYF
.,few,TRBJ2-5,TRBV28,TGTGCTAGGGAGCGGGCGAGGGGTGAGACCCAGTACTTC,CARERARGETQYF
.,few,TRBJ1-5,TRBV12-3/TRBV12-4,TGTGCCAGCAGTTTTGCGGGGGGTGGTCAGCCCCAGCATTTT,CASSFAGGGQPQHF
.,.,TRBJ2-5,TRBV3-1,TGTGCCAGCAGCCCCCGCCAAGAGACCCAGTACTTC,CASSPRQETQYF
TRBD2,few,TRBJ2-1,TRBV6-2/TRBV6-3,TGTGCCAGCAGCCACGCTAGCGGGGGGGCCAATGAGCAGTTCTTC,CASSHASGGANEQFF
.,many,TRBJ2-1,TRBV11-2,TGTGCCAGCAGCCTTCAACACTACCGGGGGAGACCCTACAATGAGCAGTTCTTC,CASSLQHYRGRPYNEQFF
TRBD2,.,TRBJ2-5,TRBV5-1,TGCGCCAGCAGCTCGGGACTAGCGATCGGAGAGACCCAGTACTTC,CASSSGLAIGETQYF
.,few,TRBJ1-1,TRBV12-3/TRBV12-4,TGTGCCAGCACGGGGGGCTCGAACACTGAAGCTTTCTTT,CASTGGSNTEAFF
.,.,TRBJ2-3,TRBV3-1,TGTGCCAGCAGCCAAGAGGGGTCCATCACAGATACGCAGTATTTT,CASSQEGSITDTQYF
.,few,TRBJ1-4,TRBV7-2,TGTGCCAGCAGCTTCCTGGGCGCAAATGAAAAACTGTTTTTT,CASSFLGANEKLFF
.,few,TRBJ2-1,TRBV7-3,TGTGCCAGCAGCTTAGGGTCGGGTGGAGAGCAGTTCTTC,CASSLGSGGEQFF
.,.,TRBJ1-5,TRBV7-9,TGTGCCAGCAGCTATGACTCCAATCAGCCCCAGCATTTT,CASSYDSNQPQHF
.,.,TRBJ2-4,TRBV12-3/TRBV12-4,TGTGCCAGCAGCCTTGGACAGGCCAAAAACATTCAGTACTTC,CASSLGQAKNIQYF
.,few,TRBJ2-3,TRBV9,TGTGCCAGCAGCGTCCGGGACTCTCGGACCACAGATACGCAGTATTTT,CASSVRDSRTTDTQYF
.,.,TRBJ1-2,TRBV20-1,TGCAGTGCTAGAGATCCCACCAGGGGTGTTAATGGCTACACCTTC,CSARDPTRGVNGYTF
TRBD2,.,TRBJ2-3,TRBV11-2,TGTGCCAGCAGCCTTCTGGGACTAGCGGGAGTAAGAGATACGCAGTATTTT,CASSLLGLAGVRDTQYF
TRBD2,few,TRBJ2-1,TRBV6-2/TRBV6-3,TGTGCCAGCAGTTCCACGACTAGCGGGGGGGCCTTAAATGAGCAGTTCTTC,CASSSTTSGGALNEQFF
.,.,TRBJ2-7,TRBV4-1,TGCGCCAGCAGCCAACTGGGACATAAGCAGTACTTC,CASSQLGHKQYF
.,.,TRBJ2-5,TRBV5-6,TGTGCCAGCAAACTGGGGCAAGAGACCCAGTACTTC,CASKLGQETQYF
.,.,TRBJ2-1,TRBV11-3,TGTGCCAGCAGCTTAGAGGGGGGAAACAACAATGAGCAGTTCTTC,CASSLEGGNNNEQFF
.,.,TRBJ2-1,TRBV5-1,TGCGCCAGCAGCTTGGGTAGTCTCGATGAGCAGTTCTTC,CASSLGSLDEQFF
TRBD2,.,TRBJ2-3,TRBV20-1,TGCAGTGCTACTAGCGGGCGGTTCACAGATACGCAGTATTTT,CSATSGRFTDTQYF
TRBD1,.,TRBJ1-1,TRBV10-3,TGTGCCATCACCCCGGACAGGGGGTTACCTGAAGCTTTCTTT,CAITPDRGLPEAFF
.,few,TRBJ2-3,TRBV20-1,TGCAGTGCTACAATGGTTGATACGCAGTATTTT,CSATMVDTQYF
TRBD2,.,TRBJ2-5,TRBV5-1,TGCGCCAGCAGCGGGCGGGGGGACCCGAGGGAGACCCAGTACTTC,CASSGRGDPRETQYF
TRBD2,.,TRBJ2-1,TRBV20-1,TGCAGTGCTAGTAGACTAGCGGGATACAATGAGCAGTTCTTC,CSASRLAGYNEQFF